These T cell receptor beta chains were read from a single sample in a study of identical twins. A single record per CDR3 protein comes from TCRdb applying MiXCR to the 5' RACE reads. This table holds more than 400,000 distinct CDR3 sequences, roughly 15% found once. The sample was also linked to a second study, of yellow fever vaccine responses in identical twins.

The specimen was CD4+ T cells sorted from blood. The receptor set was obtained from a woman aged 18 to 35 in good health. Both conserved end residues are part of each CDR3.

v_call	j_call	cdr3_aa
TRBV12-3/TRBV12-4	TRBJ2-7	CASSNGLPYEQYF
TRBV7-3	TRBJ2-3	CASSLNSRGSTDTQYF
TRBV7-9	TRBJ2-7	CASSWEGAGVYEQYF
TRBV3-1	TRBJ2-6	CASRLGQASSGANVLTF
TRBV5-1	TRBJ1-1	CASSSGQQNTEAFF
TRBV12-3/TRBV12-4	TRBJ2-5	CASSQLVVGTQYF
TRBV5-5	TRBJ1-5	CASSLWADNQPQHF
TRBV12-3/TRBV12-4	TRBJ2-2	CASSPQISNTGELFF
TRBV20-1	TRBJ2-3	CSARTSGRDTQYF
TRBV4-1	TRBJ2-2	CASSRDSYRELFF
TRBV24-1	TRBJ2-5	CATSETPGQGKETQYF
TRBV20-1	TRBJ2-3	CSAPFPRNAVDTQYF
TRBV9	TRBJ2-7	CASSGHKGYEQYF
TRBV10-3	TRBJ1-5	CAISETAVSNQPQHF
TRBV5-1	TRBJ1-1	CASNDGSNTEAFF
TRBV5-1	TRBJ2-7	CASSLTGQSSYEQYF
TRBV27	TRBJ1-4	CASSDGQGIREKLFF
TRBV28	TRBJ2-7	CASSLFPGNNEQYF
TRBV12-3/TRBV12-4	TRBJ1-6	CASSHRTGGLNSPLHF
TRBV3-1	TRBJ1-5	CASSQGGSPSLQPQHF
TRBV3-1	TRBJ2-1	CASSQVPRATNNEQFF
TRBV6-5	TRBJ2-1	CASSYTIAGGGYNEQFF
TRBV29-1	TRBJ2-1	CSVERIWRDFGNEQFF
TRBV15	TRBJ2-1	CATSVTRGYNEQFF
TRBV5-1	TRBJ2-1	CASSFGLAVYNEQFF
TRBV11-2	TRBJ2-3	CASSSPGQLVLRTDTQYF
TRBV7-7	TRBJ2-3	CASSPGGVGGDTQYF
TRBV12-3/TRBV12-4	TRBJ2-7	CASSFRQTYEQYF
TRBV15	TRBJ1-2	CATSRDGYGYTF
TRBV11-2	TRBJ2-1	CASSLRRPDLIFSEQFF
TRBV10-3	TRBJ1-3	CAIRDGDFSGNTIYF
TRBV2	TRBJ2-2	CASTWASNTGELFF
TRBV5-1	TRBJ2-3	CASSQSLAPTDTQYF
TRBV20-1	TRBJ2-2	CSAEQGDTGELFF
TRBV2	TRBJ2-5	CASRETGIWETQYF
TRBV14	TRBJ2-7	CASSQPGQGSYEQYF
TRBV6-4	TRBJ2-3	CASSESGGADTQYF
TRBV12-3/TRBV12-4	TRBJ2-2	CASSFRENTGELFF
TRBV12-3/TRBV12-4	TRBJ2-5	CASSQLAGGQETQYF
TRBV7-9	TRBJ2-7	CASSLAYSGTGEYEQYF
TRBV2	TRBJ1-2	CASSETLTNYGYTF
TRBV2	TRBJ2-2	CASMLGVAGELFF
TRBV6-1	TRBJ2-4	CASSEARVGYF
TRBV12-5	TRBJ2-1	CASGFRYSSYNEQFF
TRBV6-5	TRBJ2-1	CASKGFNEQFF
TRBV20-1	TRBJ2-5	CSARGGTSSSETQYF
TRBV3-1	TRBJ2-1	CTSSQDPRSAGGGNEQFF
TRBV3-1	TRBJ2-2	CASSQEGSTGELFF